The present entry profiles one T cell receptor beta chain with its context. Its antigen target is currently unknown. Base qualities are not recorded, but no much larger clone differs from it by a single base. The CDR3, cysteine through phenylalanine, is 19 amino acids long. Only the CDR3 DNA is retained, 57 bases long and in frame from the first base. The germline V gene encodes CDR1 SGHRS and CDR2 YFSETQ. Unmatched junction bases come to 18, with V trimmed by 0 bases and J by 8 bases. The study was a case-control design nested within a healthcare worker cohort in London, UK, with weekly nasopharyngeal swab PCR tests and blood sampling. Healthcare workers were enrolled in the week of the UK lockdown, from 23 to 31 March 2020, and were followed every week for up to roughly 16 weeks. Library generation was performed with 5' RACE. Data came from a NextSeq 500. In the TCR library protocol, unique molecular identifiers were attached to individual cDNA molecules to correct for PCR bias and sequencing error. Both TCR alpha and beta chains were sequenced, and tight co-correlation was observed between alpha and beta sequence abundances in each sample. The study's own analysis went as follows. Decombinator V4 was used to annotate TCR sequences for V gene, J gene and CDR3. TCRs were defined as expanded if a significant change between any two time points was detected under a Poisson model with p below 0.0001. Abundances of TCRs were expressed as counts per million after normalisation to the total number of TCRs sequenced in each sample. MAIT TCRs were defined by TRAV1-2 paired with TRAJ12, TRAJ20 or TRAJ33, and iNKT TCRs by TRAV10 paired with TRAJ18. VDJdb, accessed on 1 November 2021, was searched for TCRs annotated for CMV, EBV and SARS-CoV-2, and TCRs annotated for more than one antigen were excluded. Using fastp at Q25 and MiXCR, TCRdb reprocessed the public reads and kept productive beta chains. All rows with the same CDR3 protein become a single entry with the most common DNA and genes. The V and J calls and clone size are TCRdb's, not the authors'. Present in this sample are 85,000 to 100,000 distinct CDR3 sequences, approximately 16% of which were seen just once. The leading ten clones occupy about 1.3% of the sample.

The data belong to a study of early T cells in non-severe SARS-CoV-2 infection (dated by TCRdb to the early 2020s). General notes on the study: Bulk RNA from unsorted whole blood was used for TCR sequencing, so alpha and beta chains could not be paired.

General findings and caveats noted by the study authors: VDJdb matching was skewed toward anti-spike CD8 responses, so virus-specific expansions were likely underestimated and private and CD4 specificities were missed.

This receptor was identified in an adult who was a healthcare worker with PCR-confirmed SARS-CoV-2 infection or an uninfected control (not recorded which). The specimen was whole blood. Rearrangement joined TRBV5-1 to TRBJ2-1; TRBD1 aligns with 9 central bases. The CDR3 here reads CASSLAVGQGYSGGHEQFF. The DNA sequence follows: TGCGCCAGCAGCTTGGCCGTTGGACAGGGGTATTCTGGTGGGCATGAGCAGTTCTTC. The full variable domain, with segments outside the CDR3 supplied by the reference TRBV5-1 and TRBJ2-1 proteins, appears as KAGVTQTPRYLIKTRGQQVTLSCSPISGHRSVSWYQQTPGQGLQFLFEYFSETQRNKGNFPGRFSGRQFSNSRSEMNVSTLELGDSALYLCASSLAVGQGYSGGHEQFFGPGTRLTVL.